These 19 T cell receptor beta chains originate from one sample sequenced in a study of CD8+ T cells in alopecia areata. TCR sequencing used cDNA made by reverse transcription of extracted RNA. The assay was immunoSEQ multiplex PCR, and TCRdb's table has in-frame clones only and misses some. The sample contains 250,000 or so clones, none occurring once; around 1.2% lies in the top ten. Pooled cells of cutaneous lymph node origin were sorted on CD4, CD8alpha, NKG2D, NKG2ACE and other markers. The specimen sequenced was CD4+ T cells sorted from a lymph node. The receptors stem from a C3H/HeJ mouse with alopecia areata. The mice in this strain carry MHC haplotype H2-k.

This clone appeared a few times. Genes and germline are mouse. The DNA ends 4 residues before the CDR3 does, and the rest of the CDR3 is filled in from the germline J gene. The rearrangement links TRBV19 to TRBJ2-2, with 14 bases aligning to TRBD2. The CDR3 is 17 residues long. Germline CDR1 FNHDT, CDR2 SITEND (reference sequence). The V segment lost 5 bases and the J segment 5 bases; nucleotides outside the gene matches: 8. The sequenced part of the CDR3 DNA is TGTGCCAGCAGATCCGGGACTGGGGGGGCGCGGACCGGG. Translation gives CASRSGTGGARTG. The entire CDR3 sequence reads CASRSGTGGARTGQLYF.

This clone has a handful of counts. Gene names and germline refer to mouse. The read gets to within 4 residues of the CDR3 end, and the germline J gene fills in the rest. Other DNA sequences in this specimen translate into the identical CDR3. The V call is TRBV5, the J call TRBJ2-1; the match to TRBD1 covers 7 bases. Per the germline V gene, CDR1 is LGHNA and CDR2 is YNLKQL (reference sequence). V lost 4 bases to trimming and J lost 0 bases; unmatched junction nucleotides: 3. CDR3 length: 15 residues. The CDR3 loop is CASSPRDSNYAEQFF. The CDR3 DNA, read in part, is TGTGCCAGCAGCCCAAGGGACAGTAACTATGCT.

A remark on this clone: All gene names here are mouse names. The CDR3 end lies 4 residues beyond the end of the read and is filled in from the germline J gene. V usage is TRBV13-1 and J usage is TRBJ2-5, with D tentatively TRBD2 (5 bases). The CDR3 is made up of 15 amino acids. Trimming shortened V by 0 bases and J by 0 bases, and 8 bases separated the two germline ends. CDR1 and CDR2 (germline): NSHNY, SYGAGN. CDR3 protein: CASSDVGFNQDTQYF. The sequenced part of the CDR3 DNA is TGTGCCAGCAGTGATGTGGGGTTTAACCAAGAC.

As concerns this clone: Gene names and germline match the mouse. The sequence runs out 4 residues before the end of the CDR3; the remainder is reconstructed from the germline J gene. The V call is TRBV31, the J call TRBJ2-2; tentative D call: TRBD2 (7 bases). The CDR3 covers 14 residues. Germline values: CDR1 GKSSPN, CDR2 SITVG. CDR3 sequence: CAWSLRGGHGQLYF. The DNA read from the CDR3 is TGTGCCTGGAGTCTCCGGGGGGGACACGGG.

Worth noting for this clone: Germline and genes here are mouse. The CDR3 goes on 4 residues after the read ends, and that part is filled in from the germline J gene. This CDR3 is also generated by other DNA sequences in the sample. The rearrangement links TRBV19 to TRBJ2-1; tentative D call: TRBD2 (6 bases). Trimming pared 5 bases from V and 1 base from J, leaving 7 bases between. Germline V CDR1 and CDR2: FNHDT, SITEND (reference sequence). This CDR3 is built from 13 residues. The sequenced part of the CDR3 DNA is TGTGCCAGCAGGTGGGGGAACTATGCT. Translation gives CASRWGNYA. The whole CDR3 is CASRWGNYAEQFF.

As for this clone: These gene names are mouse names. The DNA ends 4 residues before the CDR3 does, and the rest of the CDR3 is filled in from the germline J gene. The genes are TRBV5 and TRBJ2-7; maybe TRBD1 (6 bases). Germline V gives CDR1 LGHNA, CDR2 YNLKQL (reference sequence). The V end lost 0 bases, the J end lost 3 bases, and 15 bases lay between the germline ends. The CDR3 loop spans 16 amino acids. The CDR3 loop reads CASSQEGGGVFYEQYF. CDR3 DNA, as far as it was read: TGTGCCAGCAGCCAAGAAGGGGGAGGGGTATTCTAT.

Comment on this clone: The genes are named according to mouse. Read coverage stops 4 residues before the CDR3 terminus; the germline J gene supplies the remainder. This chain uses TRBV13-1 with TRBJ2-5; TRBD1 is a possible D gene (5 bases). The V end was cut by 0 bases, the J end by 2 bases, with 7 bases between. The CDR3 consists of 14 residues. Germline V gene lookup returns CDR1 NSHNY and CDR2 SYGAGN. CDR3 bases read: TGTGCCAGCAGTGATGCAGGGATCCAAGAC. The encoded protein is CASSDAGIQD. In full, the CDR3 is CASSDAGIQDTQYF.

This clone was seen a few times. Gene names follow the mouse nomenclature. CDR3 sequence reads: CASSQEGASSYEQYF. The part of the CDR3 DNA that was read is TGTGCCAGCAGCCAAGAGGGGGCCAGCTCCTAT. The chain recombines TRBV5 with TRBJ2-7; D may be TRBD1 or TRBD2 (6 bases each). The read halts 4 residues ahead of the CDR3 end, with the missing end drawn from the germline J gene. The V and J ends lost 0 bases and 0 bases respectively, with 9 bases between them. CDR1 and CDR2 from the germline V gene are LGHNA and YNLKQL (reference sequence). The CDR3 loop spans 15 amino acids.

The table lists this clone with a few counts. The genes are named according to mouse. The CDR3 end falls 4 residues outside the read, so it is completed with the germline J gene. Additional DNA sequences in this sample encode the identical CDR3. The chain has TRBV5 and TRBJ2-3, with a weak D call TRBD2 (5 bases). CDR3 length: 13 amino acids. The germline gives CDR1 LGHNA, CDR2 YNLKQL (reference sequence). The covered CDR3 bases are TGTGCCAGCAGCCAAGATTGGGGAGAA. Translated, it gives CASSQDWGE. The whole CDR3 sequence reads CASSQDWGETLYF.

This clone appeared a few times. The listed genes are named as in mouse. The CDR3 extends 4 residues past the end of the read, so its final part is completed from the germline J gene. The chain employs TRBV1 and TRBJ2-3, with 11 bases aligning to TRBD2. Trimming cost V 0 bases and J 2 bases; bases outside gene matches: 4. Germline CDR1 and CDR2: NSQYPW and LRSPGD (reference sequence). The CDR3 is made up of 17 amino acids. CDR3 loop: CTCSADRLGGNAETLYF. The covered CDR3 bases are TGCACCTGCAGTGCAGATCGACTGGGGGGGAATGCAGAA.

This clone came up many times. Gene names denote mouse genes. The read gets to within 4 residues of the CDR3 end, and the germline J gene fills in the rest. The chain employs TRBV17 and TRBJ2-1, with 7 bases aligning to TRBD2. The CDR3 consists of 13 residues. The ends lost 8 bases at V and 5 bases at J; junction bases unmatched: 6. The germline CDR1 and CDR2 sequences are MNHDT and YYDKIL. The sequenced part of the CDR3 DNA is TGTGCTAGCTCTGACTGGGCCCATGCT. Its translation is CASSDWAHA. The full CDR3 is CASSDWAHAEQFF. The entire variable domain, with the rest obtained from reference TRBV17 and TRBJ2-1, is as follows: DTTVKQNPRYKLARVGKPVNLICSQTMNHDTMYWYQKKPNQAPKLLLFYYDKILNREADTFEKFQSSRPNNSFCSLYIGSAGLEYSAMYLCASSDWAHAEQFFGPGTRLTVL.

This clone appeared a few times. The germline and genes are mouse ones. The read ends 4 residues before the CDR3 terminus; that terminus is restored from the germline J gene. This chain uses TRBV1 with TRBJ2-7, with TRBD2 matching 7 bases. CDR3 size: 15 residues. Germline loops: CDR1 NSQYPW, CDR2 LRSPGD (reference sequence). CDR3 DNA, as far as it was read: TGCACCTGCAGTGCAGATCGAGTGGGGGGTTAT. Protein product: CTCSADRVGGY. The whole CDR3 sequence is CTCSADRVGGYEQYF.

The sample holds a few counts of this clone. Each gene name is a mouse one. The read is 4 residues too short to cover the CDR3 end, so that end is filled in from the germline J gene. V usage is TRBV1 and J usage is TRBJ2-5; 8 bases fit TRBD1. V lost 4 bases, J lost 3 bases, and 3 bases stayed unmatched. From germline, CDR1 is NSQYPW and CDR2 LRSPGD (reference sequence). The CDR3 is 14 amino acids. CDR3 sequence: CTCSVDRDQDTQYF. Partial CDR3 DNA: TGCACCTGCAGTGTGGACAGGGATCAAGAC.

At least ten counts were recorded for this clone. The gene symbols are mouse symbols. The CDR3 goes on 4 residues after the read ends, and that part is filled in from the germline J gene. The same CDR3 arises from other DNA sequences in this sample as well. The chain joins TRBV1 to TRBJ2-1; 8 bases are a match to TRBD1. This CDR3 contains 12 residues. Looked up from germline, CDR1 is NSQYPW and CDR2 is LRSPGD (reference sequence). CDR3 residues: CTCSGTGTEQFF. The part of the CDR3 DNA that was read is TGCACCTGCAGTGGGACAGGGACT. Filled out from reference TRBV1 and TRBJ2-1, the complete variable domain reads VTLLEQNPRWRLVPRGQAVNLRCILKNSQYPWMSWYQQDLQKQLQWLFTLRSPGDKEVKSLPGADYLATRVTDTELRLQVANMSQGRTLYCTCSGTGTEQFFGPGTRLTVL.

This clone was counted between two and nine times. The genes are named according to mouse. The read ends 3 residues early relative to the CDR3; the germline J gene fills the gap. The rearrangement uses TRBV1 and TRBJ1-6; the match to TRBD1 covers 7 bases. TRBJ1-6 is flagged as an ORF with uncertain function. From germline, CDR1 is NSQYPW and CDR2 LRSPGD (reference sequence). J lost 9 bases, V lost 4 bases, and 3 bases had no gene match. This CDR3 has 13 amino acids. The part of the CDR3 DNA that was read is TGCACCTGCAGTGGACAGGGAATTTCGCCC. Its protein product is CTCSGQGISP. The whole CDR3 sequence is CTCSGQGISPLYF.

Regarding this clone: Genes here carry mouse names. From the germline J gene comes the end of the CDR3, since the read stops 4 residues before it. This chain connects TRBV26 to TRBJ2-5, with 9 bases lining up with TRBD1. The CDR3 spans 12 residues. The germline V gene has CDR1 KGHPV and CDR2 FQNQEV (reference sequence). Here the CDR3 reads CASWTGEDTQYF. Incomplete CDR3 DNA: TGTGCCAGCTGGACAGGGGAGGAC.

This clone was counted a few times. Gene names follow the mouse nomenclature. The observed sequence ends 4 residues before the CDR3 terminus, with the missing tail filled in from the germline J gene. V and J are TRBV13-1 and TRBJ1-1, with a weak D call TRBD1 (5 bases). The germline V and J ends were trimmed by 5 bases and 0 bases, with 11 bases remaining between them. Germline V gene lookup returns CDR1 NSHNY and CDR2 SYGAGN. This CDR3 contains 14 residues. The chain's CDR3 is CASRPGPSNTEVFF. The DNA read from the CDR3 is TGTGCCAGCAGACCAGGGCCGTCAAACACA.

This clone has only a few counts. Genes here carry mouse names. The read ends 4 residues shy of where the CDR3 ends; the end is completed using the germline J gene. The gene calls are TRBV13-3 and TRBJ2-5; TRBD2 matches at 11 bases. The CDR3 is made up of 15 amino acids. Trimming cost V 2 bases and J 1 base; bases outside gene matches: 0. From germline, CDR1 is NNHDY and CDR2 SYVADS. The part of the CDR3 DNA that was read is TGTGCCAGCAGTGAGGGACTGGGGGACCAAGAC. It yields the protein CASSEGLGDQD. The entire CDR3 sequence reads CASSEGLGDQDTQYF. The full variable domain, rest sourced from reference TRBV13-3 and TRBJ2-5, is EAAVTQSPRSKVAVTGGKVTLSCHQTNNHDYMYWYRQDTGHGLRLIHYSYVADSTEKGDIPDGYKASRPSQENFSLILELASLSQTAVYFCASSEGLGDQDTQYFGPGTRLLVL.

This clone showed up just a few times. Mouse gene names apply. The CDR3 loop reads CASSPDWFNQDTQYF. The part of the CDR3 DNA that was read is TGTGCCAGCAGCCCCGACTGGTTTAACCAAGAC. The chain joins TRBV5 to TRBJ2-5; TRBD2 is a possible D gene (6 bases). Sequencing ends 4 residues short of the CDR3 end; the germline J gene provides the rest. The CDR3 has 15 amino acids. Per germline, CDR1 LGHNA and CDR2 YNLKQL (reference sequence). The V end was cut by 4 bases, the J end by 0 bases, with 11 bases between.